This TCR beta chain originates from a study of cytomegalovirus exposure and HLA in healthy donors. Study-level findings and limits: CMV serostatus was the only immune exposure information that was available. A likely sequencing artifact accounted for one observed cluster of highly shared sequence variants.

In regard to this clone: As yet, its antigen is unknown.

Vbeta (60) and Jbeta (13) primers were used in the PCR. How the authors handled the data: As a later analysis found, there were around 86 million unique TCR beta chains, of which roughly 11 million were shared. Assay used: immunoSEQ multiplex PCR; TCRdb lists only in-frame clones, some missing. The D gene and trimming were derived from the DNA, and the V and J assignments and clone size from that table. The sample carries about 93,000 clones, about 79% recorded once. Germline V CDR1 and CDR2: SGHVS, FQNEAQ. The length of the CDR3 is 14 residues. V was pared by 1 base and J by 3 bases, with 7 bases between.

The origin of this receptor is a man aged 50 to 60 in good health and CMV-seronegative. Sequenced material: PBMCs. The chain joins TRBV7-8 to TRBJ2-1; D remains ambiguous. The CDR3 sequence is CASSLVSGYNEQFF. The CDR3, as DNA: TGTGCCAGCAGCTTAGTATCGGGCTACAATGAGCAGTTCTTC.